One and the same sample provided the 6 T cell receptor beta chains below, sequenced in a study of cytomegalovirus exposure and HLA in healthy donors. Use of 60 Vbeta and 13 Jbeta primers characterized the PCR. Measured with immunoSEQ multiplex PCR; TCRdb has only the in-frame clones, and not every one. The sample lists fewer than 200,000 clones; about 81% were seen once. The sequenced sample consisted of PBMCs. Source of these receptors: a woman aged 18-29 years in good health and CMV-seronegative.

V and J are TRBV18 and TRBJ1-3; no reliable D call. The V gene's germline CDR1 is KGHSH and CDR2 LQKENI. The CDR3 totals 14 residues. V dropped 6 bases and J dropped 3 bases, with 12 bases sitting between them. For the CDR3, the DNA is TGTGCCAGCTCTCACGAGGGTGGTGGAAACACCATATATTTT. It codes for CASSHEGGGNTIYF.

V gene TRBV4-1 combines with J gene TRBJ2-1; 13 positions agree with TRBD2. The junction had 9 bases not matched to a gene; V was cut back by 4 bases and J by 9 bases. The CDR3 runs to 16 residues. Germline CDR1 and CDR2: MGHRA and YSYEKL. The DNA of the CDR3 is TGCGCCAGCAGCCCCCTCGGGACTAGCGGGATTGGTGAGCAGTTCTTC. This codes for CASSPLGTSGIGEQFF.

The V and J genes are TRBV7-6 and TRBJ2-2; D is possibly TRBD2 (6 bases). The ends were cut back, 6 bases at V and 0 bases at J, with 11 bases in the middle. This CDR3 region has 15 residues. Germline V lookup: CDR1 SGHVS, CDR2 FNYEAQ. The CDR3 spells CASRRVAANTGELFF. The CDR3 nucleotides read TGTGCCAGCAGGAGAGTAGCGGCGAACACCGGGGAGCTGTTTTTT.

The rearrangement uses TRBV19 and TRBJ2-7; D is possibly TRBD2 (5 bases). From germline, CDR1 is LNHDA and CDR2 SQIVND (reference sequence). The ends were cut back, 10 bases at V and 2 bases at J, with 21 bases in the middle. The CDR3 sequence is 15 residues long. Here the CDR3 reads CATQERVFPTYEQYF. The DNA for the CDR3 is TGTGCCACCCAAGAGAGGGTATTCCCCACCTACGAGCAGTACTTC.

The gene calls are TRBV2 and TRBJ2-2, with 9 positions matching TRBD1. The CDR3 has 16 residues. Per the germline V gene, CDR1 is SNHLY and CDR2 is FYNNEI. J was trimmed by 3 bases and V by 0 bases; bases with no gene match: 2. The CDR3 spells CASSEAGQGYTGELFF. CDR3 nucleotide sequence: TGTGCCAGCAGTGAAGCGGGACAGGGCTACACCGGGGAGCTGTTTTTT.

The rearrangement uses TRBV6-1 and TRBJ2-2; D gene uncertain. CDR1 is MNHNS, CDR2 SASEGT, per germline. Trimming removed 4 bases at V and 5 bases at J, with 26 bases between. CDR3 size: 19 residues. The CDR3 loop reads CASSGLRNNLHGSTGELFF. CDR3 DNA sequence: TGTGCCAGCAGTGGGCTCCGAAATAACCTTCATGGCTCTACCGGGGAGCTGTTTTTT.